This entry features one T cell receptor beta chain sequence. CDR1 LGHNA and CDR2 YSLEER come from the germline V gene. The CDR3 runs to 15 residues. With V trimmed by 2 bases and J by 0 bases, 0 bases remained unmatched. The data were produced by immunoSEQ multiplex PCR, yet TCRdb's version contains in-frame clones alone and is incomplete. The sample has 65,000 to 90,000 clones, around nine tenths seen once. The sample originates from a study of T cell changes during pregnancy in multiple sclerosis. This TCR was sampled from a female donor with multiple sclerosis, enrolled in a pregnancy study. The sequenced sample was peripheral blood, obtained in the second trimester of pregnancy. J is TRBJ2-1 and V is TRBV4-3; 8 bases are a match to TRBD2. This chain's CDR3 is CASSQSGSSYNEQFF. In DNA form, the CDR3 reads TGCGCCAGCAGCCAAAGCGGGAGCTCCTACAATGAGCAGTTCTTC.